This T cell receptor (beta chain) was sequenced in a study of T cell responses to AZD1222 COVID-19 vaccine. Broader study findings: Possibly, clonal diversity was underestimated; donors were largely white British and included more females.

Trimming removed 4 bases at V and 12 bases at J, with 15 bases between. From germline, CDR1 is MDHEN and CDR2 SYDVKM. This CDR3 has 13 residues. The assay was immunoSEQ multiplex PCR, and TCRdb's table has in-frame clones only and misses some. The data contain approximately 65,000 clones, roughly 70% of them singletons. Of note for this clone: Its antigen is not identified.

The genes are TRBV28 and TRBJ2-2; possibly TRBD1 for D (5 bases). This receptor was identified in an adult in good health. The sequences come from peripheral blood, collected on day 0 of AZD1222 vaccination. In nucleotides, the CDR3 is TGTGCCAGCAGTTCGGACAAACTATGGCAGCTGTTTTTT. Protein product: CASSSDKLWQLFF. The full variable domain, with the rest looked up from reference TRBV28 and TRBJ2-2, is DVKVTQSSRYLVKRTGEKVFLECVQDMDHENMFWYRQDPGLGLRLIYFSYDVKMKEKGDIPEGYSVSREKKERFSLILESASTNQTSMYLCASSSDKLWQLFFGEGSRLTVL.